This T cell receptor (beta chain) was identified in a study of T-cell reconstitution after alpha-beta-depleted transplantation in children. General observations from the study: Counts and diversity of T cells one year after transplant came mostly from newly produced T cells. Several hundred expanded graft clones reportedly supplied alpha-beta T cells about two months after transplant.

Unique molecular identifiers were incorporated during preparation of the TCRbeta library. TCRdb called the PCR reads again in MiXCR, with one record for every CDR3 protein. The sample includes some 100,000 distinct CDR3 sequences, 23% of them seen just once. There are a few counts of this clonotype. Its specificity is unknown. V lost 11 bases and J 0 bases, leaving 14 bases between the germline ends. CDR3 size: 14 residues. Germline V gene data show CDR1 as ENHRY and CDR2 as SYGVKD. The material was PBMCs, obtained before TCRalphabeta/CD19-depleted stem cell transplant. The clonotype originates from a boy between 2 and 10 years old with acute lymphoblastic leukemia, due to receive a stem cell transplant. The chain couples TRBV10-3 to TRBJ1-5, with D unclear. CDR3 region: CAVATVHSNQPQHF. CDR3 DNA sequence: TGTGCCGTAGCCACGGTACATAGCAATCAGCCCCAGCATTTT.